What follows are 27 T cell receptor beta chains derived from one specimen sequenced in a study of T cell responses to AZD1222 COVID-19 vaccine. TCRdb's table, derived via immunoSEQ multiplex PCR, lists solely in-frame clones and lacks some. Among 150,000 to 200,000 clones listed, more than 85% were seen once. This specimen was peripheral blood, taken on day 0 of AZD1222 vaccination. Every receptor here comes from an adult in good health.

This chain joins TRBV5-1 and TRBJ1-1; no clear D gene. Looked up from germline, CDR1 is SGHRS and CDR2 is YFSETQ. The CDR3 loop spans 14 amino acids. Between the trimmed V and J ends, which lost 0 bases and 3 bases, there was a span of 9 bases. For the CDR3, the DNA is TGCGCCAGCAGCTTGGGTATTATGCACACTGAAGCTTTCTTT. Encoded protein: CASSLGIMHTEAFF.

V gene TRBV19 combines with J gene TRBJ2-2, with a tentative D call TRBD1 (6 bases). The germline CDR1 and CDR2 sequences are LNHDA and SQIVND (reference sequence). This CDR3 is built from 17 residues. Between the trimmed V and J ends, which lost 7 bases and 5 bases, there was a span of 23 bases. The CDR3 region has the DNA TGTGCCAGTAATCCCGGCAGGGGTTCTTCAGGAACCGGGGAGCTGTTTTTT. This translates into CASNPGRGSSGTGELFF.

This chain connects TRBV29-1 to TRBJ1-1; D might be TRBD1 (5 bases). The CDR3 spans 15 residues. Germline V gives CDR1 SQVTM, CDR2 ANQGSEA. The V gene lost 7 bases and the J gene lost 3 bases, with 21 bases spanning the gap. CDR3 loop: CSASRPGRGDTEAFF. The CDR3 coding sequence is TGCAGCGCCTCAAGGCCAGGGCGGGGGGACACTGAAGCTTTCTTT. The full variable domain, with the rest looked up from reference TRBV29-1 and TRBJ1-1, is SAVISQKPSRDICQRGTSLTIQCQVDSQVTMMFWYRQQPGQSLTLIATANQGSEATYESGFVIDKFPISRPNLTFSTLTVSNMSPEDSSIYLCSASRPGRGDTEAFFGQGTRLTVV.

The CDR3 loop reads CASIEAGWHF. DNA of the CDR3: TGTGCCAGCATCGAGGCCGGGTGGCATTTT. The V and J genes are TRBV6-4 and TRBJ1-5; D unclear. Deletions cut 7 bases from V and 15 bases from J, with 13 bases between. From germline, CDR1 is MRHNA and CDR2 SNTAGT. The CDR3 extends over 10 amino acids.

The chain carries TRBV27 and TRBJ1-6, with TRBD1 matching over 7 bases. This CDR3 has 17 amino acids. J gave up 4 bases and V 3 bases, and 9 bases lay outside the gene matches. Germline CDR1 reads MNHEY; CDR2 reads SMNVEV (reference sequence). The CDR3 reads CASSFAGTAYYNSPLHF. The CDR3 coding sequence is TGTGCCAGCAGTTTTGCCGGGACAGCATATTATAATTCACCCCTCCACTTT.

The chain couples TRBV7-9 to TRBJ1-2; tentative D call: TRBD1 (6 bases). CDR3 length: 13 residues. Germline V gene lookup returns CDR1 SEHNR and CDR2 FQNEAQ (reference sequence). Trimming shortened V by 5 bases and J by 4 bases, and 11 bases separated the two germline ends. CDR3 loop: CASSLTDSYGYTF. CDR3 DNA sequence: TGTGCCAGCAGCCTAACGGACAGCTATGGCTACACCTTC.

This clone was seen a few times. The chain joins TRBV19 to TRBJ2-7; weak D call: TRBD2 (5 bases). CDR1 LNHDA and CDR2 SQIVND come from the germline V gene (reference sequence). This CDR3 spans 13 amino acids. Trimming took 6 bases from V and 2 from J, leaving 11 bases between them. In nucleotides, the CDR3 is TGTGCCAGTAGGAATACCGGGACCTACGAGCAGTACTTC. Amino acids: CASRNTGTYEQYF. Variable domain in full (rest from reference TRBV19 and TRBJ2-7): DGGITQSPKYLFRKEGQNVTLSCEQNLNHDAMYWYRQDPGQGLRLIYYSQIVNDFQKGDIAEGYSVSREKKESFPLTVTSAQKNPTAFYLCASRNTGTYEQYFGPGTRLTVT.

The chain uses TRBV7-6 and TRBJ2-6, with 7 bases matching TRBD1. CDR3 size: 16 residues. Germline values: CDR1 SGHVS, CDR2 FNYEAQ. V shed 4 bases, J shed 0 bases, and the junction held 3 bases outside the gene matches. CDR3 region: CASSWDSLSGANVLTF. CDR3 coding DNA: TGTGCCAGCAGCTGGGACAGCCTCTCTGGGGCCAACGTCCTGACTTTC.

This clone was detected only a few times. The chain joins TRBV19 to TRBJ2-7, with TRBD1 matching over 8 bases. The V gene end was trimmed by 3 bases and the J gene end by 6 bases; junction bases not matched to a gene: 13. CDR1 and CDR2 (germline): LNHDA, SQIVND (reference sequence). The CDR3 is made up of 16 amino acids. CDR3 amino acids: CASSIGTGYFGAEQYF. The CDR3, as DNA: TGTGCCAGTAGTATTGGGACAGGCTATTTTGGGGCCGAGCAGTACTTC.

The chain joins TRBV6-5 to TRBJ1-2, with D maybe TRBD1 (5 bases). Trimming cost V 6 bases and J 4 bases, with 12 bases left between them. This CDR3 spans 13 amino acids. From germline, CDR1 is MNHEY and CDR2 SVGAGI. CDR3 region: CASRETDLYGYTF. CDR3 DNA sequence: TGTGCCAGCAGAGAGACAGACCTCTATGGCTACACCTTC.

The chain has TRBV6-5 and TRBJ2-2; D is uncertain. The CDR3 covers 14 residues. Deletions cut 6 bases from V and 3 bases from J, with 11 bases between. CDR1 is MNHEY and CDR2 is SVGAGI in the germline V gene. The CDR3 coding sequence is TGTGCCAGCAGAGACGTTCGGCACACCGGGGAGCTGTTTTTT. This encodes CASRDVRHTGELFF.

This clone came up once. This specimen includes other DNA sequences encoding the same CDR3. Here the CDR3 DNA reads TGCGCCAGCAGCTTGGGCGAAGAGACCCAGTACTTC. Encoded protein: CASSLGEETQYF. J is TRBJ2-5 and V is TRBV5-1; D not resolved. The CDR3 loop spans 12 amino acids. V was trimmed by 0 bases and J by 3 bases, leaving 3 bases between them. The germline V gene encodes CDR1 SGHRS and CDR2 YFSETQ.

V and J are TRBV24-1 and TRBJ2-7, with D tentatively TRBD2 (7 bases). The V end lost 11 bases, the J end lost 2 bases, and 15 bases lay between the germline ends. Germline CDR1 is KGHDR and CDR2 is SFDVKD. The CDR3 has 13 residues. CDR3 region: CAMRGGPPYEQYF. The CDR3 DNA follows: TGTGCCATGAGGGGGGGGCCCCCCTACGAGCAGTACTTC.

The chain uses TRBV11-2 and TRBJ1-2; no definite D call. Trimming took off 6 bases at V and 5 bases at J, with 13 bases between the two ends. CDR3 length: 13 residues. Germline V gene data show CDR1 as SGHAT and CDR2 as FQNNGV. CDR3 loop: CASSFQGAYGYTF. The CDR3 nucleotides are TGTGCCAGCAGTTTTCAAGGTGCTTATGGCTACACCTTC.

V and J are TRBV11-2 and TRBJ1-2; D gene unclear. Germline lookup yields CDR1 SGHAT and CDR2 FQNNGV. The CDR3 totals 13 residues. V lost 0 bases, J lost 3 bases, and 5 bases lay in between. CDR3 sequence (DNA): TGTGCCAGCAGCTTAGATATGTACTATGGCTACACCTTC. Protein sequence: CASSLDMYYGYTF.

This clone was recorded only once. The CDR3 loop is CASSLVQGYRETQYF. The CDR3 bases are TGTGCCAGCAGCTTAGTACAGGGGTATCGAGAGACCCAGTACTTC. The chain employs TRBV7-2 and TRBJ2-5; 7 bases are a match to TRBD1. After removal of 1 base from V and 4 bases from J, the junction contained 6 bases not matched to a gene. This CDR3 has 15 amino acids. The germline V gene encodes CDR1 SGHTA and CDR2 FQGNSA. Full variable domain (rest looked up from reference TRBV7-2 and TRBJ2-5): GAGVSQSPSNKVTEKGKDVELRCDPISGHTALYWYRQSLGQGLEFLIYFQGNSAPDKSGLPSDRFSAERTGGSVSTLTIQRTQQEDSAVYLCASSLVQGYRETQYFGPGTRLLVL.

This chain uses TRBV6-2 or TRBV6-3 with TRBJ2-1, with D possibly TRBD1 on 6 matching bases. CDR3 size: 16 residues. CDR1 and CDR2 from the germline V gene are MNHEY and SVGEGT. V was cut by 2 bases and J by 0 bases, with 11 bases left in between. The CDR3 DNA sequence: TGTGCCAGCAGTTACCCCGGACAGAGCTCCTACAATGAGCAGTTCTTC. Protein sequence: CASSYPGQSSYNEQFF.

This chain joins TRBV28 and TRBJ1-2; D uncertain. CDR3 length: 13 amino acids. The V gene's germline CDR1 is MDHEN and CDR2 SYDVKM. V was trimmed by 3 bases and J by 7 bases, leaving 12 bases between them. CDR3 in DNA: TGTGCCAGCAGTTTTGGTGCTTTGGCTGGCTACACCTTC. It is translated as CASSFGALAGYTF.

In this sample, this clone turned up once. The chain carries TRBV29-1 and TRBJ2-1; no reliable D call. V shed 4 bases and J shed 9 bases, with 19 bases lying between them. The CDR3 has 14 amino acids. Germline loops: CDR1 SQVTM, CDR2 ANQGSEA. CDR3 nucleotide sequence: TGCAGCGTTGGACTTAAAAGGTCCATGGGTGAGCAGTTCTTC. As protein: CSVGLKRSMGEQFF.

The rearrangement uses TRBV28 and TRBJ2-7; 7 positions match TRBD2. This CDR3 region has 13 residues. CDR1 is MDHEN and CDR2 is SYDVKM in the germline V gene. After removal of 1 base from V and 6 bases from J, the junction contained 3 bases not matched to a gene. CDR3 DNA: TGTGCCAGCAGTTTATCCGGGGGGAGCGAGCAGTACTTC. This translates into CASSLSGGSEQYF.

CDR3 coding DNA: TGTGCCAGCAGCATCGACAGGGCAACTGAAGCTTTCTTT. Protein product: CASSIDRATEAFF. The chain recombines TRBV3-1 (or the pseudogene TRBV3-2) with TRBJ1-1, with TRBD1 matching over 7 bases. Germline-derived CDR1 and CDR2 are LGHDT and YNNKEL (reference sequence). This CDR3 comprises 13 residues. J lost 5 bases, V lost 5 bases, and 5 bases had no gene match.

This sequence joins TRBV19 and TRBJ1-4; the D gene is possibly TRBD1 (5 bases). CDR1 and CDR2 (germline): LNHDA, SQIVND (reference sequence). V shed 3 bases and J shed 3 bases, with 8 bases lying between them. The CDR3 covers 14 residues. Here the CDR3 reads CASSMTASNEKLFF. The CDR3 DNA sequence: TGTGCCAGTAGTATGACAGCTTCTAATGAAAAACTGTTTTTT.

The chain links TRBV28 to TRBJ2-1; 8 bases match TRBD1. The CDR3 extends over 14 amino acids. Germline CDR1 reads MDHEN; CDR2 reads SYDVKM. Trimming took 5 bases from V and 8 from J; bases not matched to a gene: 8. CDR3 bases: TGTGCCAGCAGTGGCCCCGGACAGGGCCATGAGCAGTTCTTC. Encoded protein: CASSGPGQGHEQFF.

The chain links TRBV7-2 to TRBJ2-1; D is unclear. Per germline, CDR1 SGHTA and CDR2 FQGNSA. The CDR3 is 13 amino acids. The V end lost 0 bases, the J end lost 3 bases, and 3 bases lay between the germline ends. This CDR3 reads CASSLANYNEQFF. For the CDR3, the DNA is TGTGCCAGCAGCTTAGCCAACTACAATGAGCAGTTCTTC.

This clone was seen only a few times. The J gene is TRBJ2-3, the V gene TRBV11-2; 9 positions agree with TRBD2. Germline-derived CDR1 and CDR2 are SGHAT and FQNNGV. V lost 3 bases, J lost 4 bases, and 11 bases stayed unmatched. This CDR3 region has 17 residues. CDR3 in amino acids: CASSFTGGGAYSDTQYF. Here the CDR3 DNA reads TGTGCCAGCAGCTTTACGGGCGGGGGGGCCTACTCAGATACGCAGTATTTT.

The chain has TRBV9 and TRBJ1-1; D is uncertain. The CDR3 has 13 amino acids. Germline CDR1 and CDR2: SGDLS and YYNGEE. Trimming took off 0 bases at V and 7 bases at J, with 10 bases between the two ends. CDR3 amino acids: CASSVGPVGEAFF. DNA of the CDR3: TGTGCCAGCAGCGTAGGTCCTGTGGGTGAAGCTTTCTTT.

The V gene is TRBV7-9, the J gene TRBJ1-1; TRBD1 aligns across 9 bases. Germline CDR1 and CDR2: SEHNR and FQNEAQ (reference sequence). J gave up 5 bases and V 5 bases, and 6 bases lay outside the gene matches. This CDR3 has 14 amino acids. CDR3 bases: TGTGCCAGCAGCCTACGGACAGGGGTGACTGAAGCTTTCTTT. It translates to CASSLRTGVTEAFF.